The clone carrying this TCR beta chain was counted ten times or more. The data were taken from a study of blood T cell repertoires in COVID-19. Libraries were prepared by immunoSEQ multiplex PCR; TCRdb keeps only in-frame clonotypes and omits some of them. Counted here are 200,000 to 300,000 clones, around 80% occurring once; the ten biggest clones make up 2% to 2.5%. Sequenced input: peripheral blood. This TCR was recovered from a middle-aged man who had recovered from COVID-19.

CDR3 nucleotide sequence: TGTGCCAGCAGTCCTCGACAGTCCGAGCAGTACTTC. It encodes CASSPRQSEQYF. The chain uses TRBV12-3 or TRBV12-4 and TRBJ2-7, with D possibly matching TRBD1 (5 bases). Trimming took 5 bases from V and 6 from J, leaving 11 bases between them. CDR3 length equals 12 residues.